Listed below are T cell receptor beta chains from one sample, sequenced in a study of CD4 T cells in relation to SARS-CoV-2 and coronaviruses. The protocol was immunoSEQ multiplex PCR, while the TCRdb copy is restricted to in-frame clones and leaves out a portion. The sample consists of 30,000 to 40,000 clones, roughly 80% of them appearing once. Their target antigens are unknown. The material sequenced was memory CD4+ T cells from PBMCs, cultured in vitro. These receptors all stem from an adult with COVID-19. The CDR3 runs from the conserved cysteine through the conserved F or W. Clone size appears in some rows only: once, few, many, or a class for an expanded clone.

TRBJ1-1	few	TRBV19	17	CASSIGRRGQGVTEAFF
TRBJ2-5	-	TRBV23-1	19	CASSQSRDRRTSGSETQYF
TRBJ1-4	-	TRBV5-1	13	CASSSDRVEKLFF
TRBJ2-1	-	TRBV14	15	CASSQDRVSYNEQFF
TRBJ2-5	-	TRBV7-2	12	CASSLGPETQYF
TRBJ1-2	-	TRBV5-1	12	CASSGDSYGYTF
TRBJ2-2	-	TRBV7-9	18	CASSSTPARPGSTGELFF
TRBJ2-7	-	TRBV24-1	11	CATSAGYEQYF
TRBJ2-1	few	TRBV30	16	CAWGTGLAGGYNEQFF
TRBJ2-5	-	TRBV5-6	14	CASSLRQGVETQYF
TRBJ2-3	-	TRBV7-2	12	CASSGFTDTQYF
TRBJ2-3	-	TRBV3-1/TRBV3-2	18	CASSQNWGTSGRVDTQYF
TRBJ1-4	-	TRBV30	14	CAWRASHLSEKLFF
TRBJ2-5	-	TRBV7-2	15	CASSAARDFQETQYF
TRBJ2-1	-	TRBV5-4	16	CASSFTAQSSYNEQFF
TRBJ2-7	once	TRBV3-1/TRBV3-2	15	CASSQGTGPQIRQYF
TRBJ2-2	-	TRBV30	13	CAWQGGHTGELFF
TRBJ2-1	-	TRBV28	15	CASTSRAASYNEQFF
TRBJ1-1	-	TRBV28	13	CASSLLQGWVAFF
TRBJ2-3	-	TRBV11-3	16	CASSLGLHRTTDTQYF
TRBJ1-6	-	TRBV28	13	CASMGFLNSPLHF
TRBJ2-3	few	TRBV6-4	15	CASSDGAGGTDTQYF
TRBJ2-7	few	TRBV4-1	17	CASSQGQGGRAGFEQYF
TRBJ2-1	-	TRBV27	16	CASSLGAGVTYNEQFF
TRBJ1-5	-	TRBV7-2	16	CASSSRGGGMGQPQHF
TRBJ2-7	-	TRBV24-1	12	CATSSGGHEQYF
TRBJ1-2	-	TRBV14	15	CASSQDYPGSYGYTF
TRBJ2-1	-	TRBV7-8	14	CASAKGASFDEQFF
TRBJ2-1	-	TRBV19	15	CASSIHRGPYNEQFF
TRBJ2-3	-	TRBV5-4	16	CASSFSGTRTTDTQYF
TRBJ1-3	-	TRBV7-2	13	CASSSGLGNTIYF
TRBJ2-3	-	TRBV5-1	14	CASRQAVDTDTQYF
TRBJ1-4	-	TRBV15	14	CATSRGTVYEKLFF
TRBJ1-2	-	TRBV19	14	CASSIGTANYGYTF
TRBJ2-5	-	TRBV18	13	CASSTTVQETQYF
TRBJ1-1	-	TRBV19	14	CASRTRTTDTEAFF
TRBJ1-6	few	TRBV10-3	15	CAISDNRGSDSPLHF
TRBJ2-1	-	TRBV12-3/TRBV12-4	12	CASSFRAGEQFF
TRBJ2-4	-	TRBV19	15	CASSRGGTSKNIQYF
TRBJ1-5	-	TRBV10-3	14	CAISRTGGDQPQHF
TRBJ1-2	-	TRBV10-3	16	CAISASSGEWGYGYTF
TRBJ2-7	-	TRBV19	18	CASSDPRAGTGVSYEQYF
TRBJ2-1	-	TRBV6-6	14	CASSYSDPYNEQFF